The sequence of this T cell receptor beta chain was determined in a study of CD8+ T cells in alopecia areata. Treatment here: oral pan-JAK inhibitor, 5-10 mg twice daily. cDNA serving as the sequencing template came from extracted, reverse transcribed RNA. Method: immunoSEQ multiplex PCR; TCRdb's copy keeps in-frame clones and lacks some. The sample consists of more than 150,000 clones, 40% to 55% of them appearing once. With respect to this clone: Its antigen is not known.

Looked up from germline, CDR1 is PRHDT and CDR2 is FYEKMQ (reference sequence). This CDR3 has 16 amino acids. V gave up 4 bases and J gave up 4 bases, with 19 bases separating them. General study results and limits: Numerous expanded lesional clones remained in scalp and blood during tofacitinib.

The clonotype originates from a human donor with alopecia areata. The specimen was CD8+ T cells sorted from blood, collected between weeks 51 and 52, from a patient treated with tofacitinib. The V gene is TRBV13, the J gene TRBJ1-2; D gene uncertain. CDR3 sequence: CASSSGLAQHFYGYTF. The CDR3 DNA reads TGTGCCAGCAGCTCCGGCTTGGCCCAGCATTTCTATGGCTACACCTTC.